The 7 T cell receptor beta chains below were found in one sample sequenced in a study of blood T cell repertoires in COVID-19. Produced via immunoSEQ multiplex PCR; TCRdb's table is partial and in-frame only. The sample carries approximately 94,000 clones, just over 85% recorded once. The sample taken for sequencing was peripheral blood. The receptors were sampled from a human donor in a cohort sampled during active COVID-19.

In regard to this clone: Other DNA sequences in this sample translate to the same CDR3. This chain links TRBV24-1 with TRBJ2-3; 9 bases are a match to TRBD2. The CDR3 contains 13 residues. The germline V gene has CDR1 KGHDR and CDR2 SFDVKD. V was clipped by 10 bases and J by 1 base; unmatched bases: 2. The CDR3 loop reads CATRTSGTDTQYF. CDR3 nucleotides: TGTGCCACTCGGACTAGCGGCACAGATACGCAGTATTTT.

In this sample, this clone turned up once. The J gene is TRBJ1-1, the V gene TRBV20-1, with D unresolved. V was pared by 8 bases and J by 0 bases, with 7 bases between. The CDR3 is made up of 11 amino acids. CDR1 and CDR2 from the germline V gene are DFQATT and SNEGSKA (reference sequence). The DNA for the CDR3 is TGCAGTCGGGTATTGAACACTGAAGCTTTCTTT. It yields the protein CSRVLNTEAFF.

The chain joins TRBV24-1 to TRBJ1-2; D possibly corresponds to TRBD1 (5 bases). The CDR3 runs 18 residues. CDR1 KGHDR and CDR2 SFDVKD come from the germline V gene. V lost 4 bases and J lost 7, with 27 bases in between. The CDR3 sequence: CATSDNDLFGRNRSGYTF. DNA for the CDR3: TGTGCCACCAGTGACAATGATCTTTTCGGCCGGAACAGGTCTGGCTACACCTTC.

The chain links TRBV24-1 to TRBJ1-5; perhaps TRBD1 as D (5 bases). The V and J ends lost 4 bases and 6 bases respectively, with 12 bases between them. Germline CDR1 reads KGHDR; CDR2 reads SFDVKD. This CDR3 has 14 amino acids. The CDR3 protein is CATSDPGLGQPQHF. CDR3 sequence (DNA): TGTGCCACCAGTGACCCAGGGTTAGGTCAGCCCCAGCATTTT.

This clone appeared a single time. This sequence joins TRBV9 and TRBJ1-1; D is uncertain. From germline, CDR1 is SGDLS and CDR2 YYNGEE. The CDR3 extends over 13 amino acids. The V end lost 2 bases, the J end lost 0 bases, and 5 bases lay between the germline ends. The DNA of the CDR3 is TGTGCCAGCAGCGTCCCAGTGAACACTGAAGCTTTCTTT. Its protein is CASSVPVNTEAFF.

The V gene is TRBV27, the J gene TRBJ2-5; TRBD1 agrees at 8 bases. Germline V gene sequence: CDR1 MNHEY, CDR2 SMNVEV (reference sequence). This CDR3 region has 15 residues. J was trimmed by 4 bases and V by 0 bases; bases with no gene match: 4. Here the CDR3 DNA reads TGTGCCAGCAGTTTATCCCGGACAGGGTTAGAGACCCAGTACTTC. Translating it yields CASSLSRTGLETQYF.

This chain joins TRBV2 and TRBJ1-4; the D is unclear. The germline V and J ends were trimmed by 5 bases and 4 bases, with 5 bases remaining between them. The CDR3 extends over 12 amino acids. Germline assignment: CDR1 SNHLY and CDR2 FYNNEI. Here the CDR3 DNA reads TGTGCCAGCAGTTACAGTAATGAAAAACTGTTTTTT. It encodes CASSYSNEKLFF.